The rows below give T cell receptor beta chains drawn from one sample of a study of blood T cell repertoires in COVID-19. Profiled with immunoSEQ multiplex PCR; TCRdb holds only in-frame clones, not every one. The data contain roughly 68,000 clones, about 91% of them seen just once; the ten biggest clones take up 6.4%. Sequenced material: peripheral blood. Receptors were obtained from a woman between 70 and 85 years old with acute or convalescent COVID-19. Both conserved end residues are part of each CDR3. The D gene is left open where the match is weak. The size field is filled for only some rows; it gives once, few, many or a size class.

D | J | V | size | DNA | CDR3
NA | TRBJ1-3 | TRBV28 | NA | TGTGCCAGCAGTTTATGGGAGATGACTGGAAACACCATATATTTT | CASSLWEMTGNTIYF
NA | TRBJ1-1 | TRBV4-1 | NA | TGCGCCAGCAGCCAAGGGCAGGGTGGCTTGAACACTGAAGCTTTCTTT | CASSQGQGGLNTEAFF
NA | TRBJ1-1 | TRBV7-9 | NA | TGTGCCAGCAGTAATACAGGGAGAAACACTGAAGCTTTCTTT | CASSNTGRNTEAFF
NA | TRBJ1-2 | TRBV4-3 | NA | TGCGCCAGCAGCCAAGATCTGGGGGGTTTCTATGGCTACACCTTC | CASSQDLGGFYGYTF
NA | TRBJ2-7 | TRBV7-2 | few | TGTGCCAGCTCCCCACGGGGGAGCTCCTACGAGCAGTACTTC | CASSPRGSSYEQYF
NA | TRBJ1-4 | TRBV9 | NA | TGTGCCAGCAGCGGTGGGAGGAGGGTTGGGGCTAATGAAAAACTGTTTTTT | CASSGGRRVGANEKLFF
NA | TRBJ2-1 | TRBV19 | NA | TGTGCCAGTAATCAAGGGGCTGTTTCCCACAATGAGCAGTTCTTC | CASNQGAVSHNEQFF
NA | TRBJ2-1 | TRBV9 | NA | TGTGCCAGCAGCGTAGCCCTAACCCAGGGCCGTTACAATGAGCAGTTCTTC | CASSVALTQGRYNEQFF
TRBD1 | TRBJ1-2 | TRBV4-3 | NA | TGCGCCAGCAGCCAAGATCAGGTGACAGGGGGCCCTTTGGCCTATGGCTACACCTTC | CASSQDQVTGGPLAYGYTF
NA | TRBJ2-5 | TRBV5-4 | NA | TGTGCCAGCAGCTTGTACAGGACCCAAGAGACCCAGTACTTC | CASSLYRTQETQYF
TRBD2 | TRBJ2-1 | TRBV7-9 | NA | TGTGCCAGCAGCCACGCTAGCGGGACCCCCCGGGAGCAGTTCTTC | CASSHASGTPREQFF
NA | TRBJ1-2 | TRBV27 | few | TGTGCCAGCAGTTTATCGTGGGGGGCTAACTATGGCTACACCTTC | CASSLSWGANYGYTF
NA | TRBJ1-4 | TRBV5-1 | once | TGCGCCAGCAGCCTAGGACAGCCAACTAATGAAAAACTGTTTTTT | CASSLGQPTNEKLFF
NA | TRBJ1-1 | TRBV13 | NA | TGTGCCAGCAGCTCGAGACACCGCTTGAACACTGAAGCTTTCTTT | CASSSRHRLNTEAFF
TRBD2 | TRBJ2-2 | TRBV7-6 | NA | TGTGCCAGCAGCTTACCCCCTAGCGGGGCCGGGGAGCTGTTTTTT | CASSLPPSGAGELFF
NA | TRBJ1-3 | TRBV28 | NA | TGTGCCAGCAGCGCGGGGGGACGGACCTCTTGGGGAAACACCATATATTTT | CASSAGGRTSWGNTIYF